This TCR beta chain was captured by sequencing in a study of PD-L1 blockade in urothelial cancer. Study information: A median blood sample held 141,255 T cells and under 85,000 unique TCRs.

The time point is: peripheral blood 6 weeks after treatment start. V was trimmed by 6 bases and J by 0 bases, leaving 11 bases between them. The CDR3 is made up of 14 amino acids. Germline CDR1 reads SGHDN; CDR2 reads FVKESK. The authors spiked synthetic TCR analog templates into each PCR. Here immunoSEQ multiplex PCR was the method, and the copy in TCRdb shows in-frame clones only, minus some. The data hold approximately 40,000 clones, with approximately 86% observed a single time. This material consisted of PBMCs, taken around atezolizumab (anti-PD-L1) treatment. The sequence derives from a man in his fifties or sixties with urothelial cancer. This chain joins TRBV14 and TRBJ1-1; D perhaps matches TRBD1 (6 bases). Here the CDR3 reads CASRGQPLNTEAFF. CDR3 coding DNA: TGTGCCAGCAGAGGACAGCCCTTGAACACTGAAGCTTTCTTT.